The rows below give T cell receptor beta chains drawn from one sample of a study of PD-L1 blockade in urothelial cancer. Generated by immunoSEQ multiplex PCR, the TCRdb table keeps only in-frame clones and is missing some. The table records 70,000 to 90,000 clones, over 65% of them present only once. The sequenced sample was PBMCs, obtained around atezolizumab (anti-PD-L1) treatment. The receptors were gathered from a man aged 55 to 70 with urothelial cancer. The CDR3 runs from the conserved cysteine through the conserved F or W. A D gene is named only where the DNA matches it firmly. Only some rows state a clone size, as once, few, many or a class for expanded clones.

J,size,D,V,CDR3,DNA
TRBJ2-7,-,-,TRBV30,CAWSLEYEQYF,TGTGCCTGGAGTCTTGAGTACGAGCAGTACTTC
TRBJ1-4,-,TRBD1,TRBV15,CATSRARDRDEKLFF,TGTGCCACCAGCAGAGCCCGGGACAGGGATGAAAAACTGTTTTTT
TRBJ2-5,-,TRBD1,TRBV7-9,CASSLRQGAQETQYF,TGTGCCAGCAGCTTAAGGCAGGGGGCCCAAGAGACCCAGTACTTC
TRBJ1-1,-,-,TRBV2,CASIRQTMEAFF,TGTGCCAGCATTAGACAGACGATGGAAGCTTTCTTT
TRBJ2-7,-,-,TRBV5-1,CASSSLRGSSYEQYF,TGCGCCAGCAGCTCCCTCAGGGGTAGTTCCTACGAGCAGTACTTC
TRBJ2-1,-,TRBD2,TRBV15,CATSREKAGPSYNEQFF,TGTGCCACCAGCAGAGAGAAAGCGGGGCCCTCCTACAATGAGCAGTTCTTC
TRBJ2-7,once,-,TRBV28,CASSLTRRGEQYF,TGTGCCAGCAGTCTGACGAGGAGGGGCGAGCAGTACTTC
TRBJ2-5,-,TRBD2,TRBV7-6,CASSSLAGGIQETQYF,TGTGCCAGCAGCTCACTAGCGGGAGGGATCCAAGAGACCCAGTACTTC
TRBJ2-7,once,TRBD1,TRBV5-1,CASSLTGQVDYEQYF,TGCGCCAGCAGCTTGACTGGACAGGTAGATTACGAGCAGTACTTC
TRBJ2-1,-,-,TRBV19,CASSIAGALYNEQFF,TGTGCCAGTAGTATCGCGGGGGCCCTATACAATGAGCAGTTCTTC
TRBJ2-7,-,TRBD1,TRBV18,CASSPAGGASGYEQYF,TGTGCCAGCTCACCAGCAGGGGGCGCGTCTGGCTACGAGCAGTACTTC
TRBJ1-1,-,TRBD1,TRBV6-1,CASRYQDRVTEAFF,TGTGCCAGCAGATACCAGGACAGGGTTACTGAAGCTTTCTTT
TRBJ1-5,-,-,TRBV7-2,CASSLGQFNQPQHF,TGTGCCAGCAGCTTAGGGCAGTTTAATCAGCCCCAGCATTTT
TRBJ2-7,few,-,TRBV19,CASNQGSPSYEQYF,TGTGCCAGTAATCAGGGGAGTCCTTCCTACGAGCAGTACTTC
TRBJ2-7,-,TRBD1,TRBV4-1,CASSHIGQASTYEQYF,TGCGCCAGCAGCCATATTGGACAGGCCAGTACCTACGAGCAGTACTTC
TRBJ2-1,-,TRBD2,TRBV19,CASSMSGSHNEQFF,TGTGCCAGTAGTATGAGCGGGAGCCACAATGAGCAGTTCTTC
TRBJ1-2,-,-,TRBV5-1,CASTQDSPNYGYTF,TGCGCCAGCACCCAGGACAGTCCTAACTATGGCTACACCTTC
TRBJ2-7,-,-,TRBV6-1,CASSESPSGKQYF,TGTGCCAGCAGTGAAAGTCCCTCCGGGAAGCAGTACTTC
TRBJ2-1,-,TRBD2,TRBV6-5,CASRFTSGSYNEQFF,TGTGCCAGCAGGTTTACTAGCGGGAGTTACAATGAGCAGTTCTTC
TRBJ2-7,-,-,TRBV23-1,CASSQLLTSSHEQYF,TGCGCCAGCAGTCAATTACTCACCTCGTCGCACGAGCAGTACTTC
TRBJ1-2,-,-,TRBV30,CAWFWANGAGGYTF,TGTGCCTGGTTTTGGGCCAATGGGGCTGGTGGCTACACCTTC
TRBJ2-2,-,TRBD1,TRBV5-1,CASSLDPGAGGAGELFF,TGCGCCAGCAGCTTGGACCCCGGGGCAGGGGGAGCCGGGGAGCTGTTTTTT
TRBJ1-3,few,-,TRBV6-5,CASTPRARGNTIYF,TGTGCCAGCACCCCCAGGGCACGTGGAAACACCATATATTTT
TRBJ2-3,-,TRBD2,TRBV5-1,CASSRLAGGLSSTDTQYF,TGCGCCAGCAGCCGACTAGCGGGGGGGCTTTCCTCGACAGATACGCAGTATTTT
TRBJ2-1,-,TRBD2,TRBV4-2,CASSQDSGVAGFFF,TGTGCCAGCAGCCAAGATAGTGGGGTAGCGGGATTTTTCTTC
TRBJ2-7,-,-,TRBV2,CASSELGIGADEQYF,TGTGCCAGCAGTGAACTCGGAATAGGGGCGGACGAGCAGTACTTC
TRBJ1-5,few,TRBD1,TRBV5-1,CASSPGQGSNQPQHF,TGCGCCAGCAGCCCCGGACAGGGGAGCAATCAGCCCCAGCATTTT
TRBJ2-7,-,-,TRBV30,CAWSQGYEQYF,TGTGCCTGGAGTCAGGGTTACGAGCAGTACTTC
TRBJ2-1,-,-,TRBV5-1,CASSLGDNYNEQFF,TGCGCCAGCAGCTTGGGGGACAACTACAATGAGCAGTTCTTC
TRBJ2-7,-,-,TRBV5-1,CASSLEGQGKDYEQYF,TGCGCCAGCAGCTTGGAAGGGCAGGGAAAGGACTACGAGCAGTACTTC
TRBJ1-1,-,-,TRBV19,CASSHSPPPTEAFF,TGTGCCAGTAGTCACTCTCCCCCTCCCACTGAAGCTTTCTTT
TRBJ2-1,-,TRBD2,TRBV7-3,CASSSGLAGEEQFF,TGTGCCAGCAGCTCAGGACTAGCGGGAGAGGAGCAGTTCTTC
TRBJ1-5,-,-,TRBV7-8,CASHNRQGISNQPQHF,TGTGCCAGCCACAATCGACAAGGAATTAGCAATCAGCCCCAGCATTTT
TRBJ1-1,-,-,TRBV19,CASNVRMNTEAFF,TGTGCCAGTAACGTCAGGATGAACACTGAAGCTTTCTTT
TRBJ2-6,-,TRBD1,TRBV28,CASGQGAGANVLTF,TGTGCCAGCGGACAGGGCGCTGGGGCCAACGTCCTGACTTTC
TRBJ2-1,-,-,TRBV13,CASSLGGLTRNNEQFF,TGTGCCAGCAGCTTAGGGGGACTCACTCGGAACAATGAGCAGTTCTTC
TRBJ1-3,-,-,TRBV4-1,CASSLQESAGNTIYF,TGCGCCAGCAGCCTACAGGAATCTGCTGGAAACACCATATATTTT
TRBJ1-4,-,-,TRBV30,CAWLSTGVEKLFF,TGTGCCTGGCTATCGACCGGAGTTGAAAAACTGTTTTTT
TRBJ2-7,-,-,TRBV13,CASSSRGGGPYEQYF,TGTGCCAGCAGCTCCCGGGGCGGGGGCCCCTACGAGCAGTACTTC
TRBJ1-5,-,-,TRBV6-1,CASSVEGGDQPQHF,TGTGCCAGCAGTGTGGAGGGAGGGGATCAGCCCCAGCATTTT
TRBJ2-2,-,-,TRBV6-4,CASRELPTVGELFF,TGTGCCAGCCGAGAACTACCGACTGTCGGGGAGCTGTTTTTT
TRBJ1-4,-,TRBD1,TRBV9,CASSGETGNNEKLFF,TGTGCCAGCAGCGGAGAGACAGGGAATAATGAAAAACTGTTTTTT
TRBJ1-2,-,TRBD1,TRBV27,CASSSPGTGGGYTF,TGTGCCAGCAGTTCCCCCGGGACAGGGGGTGGCTACACCTTC
TRBJ2-3,-,-,TRBV4-3,CASSQDMTASTDTQYF,TGCGCCAGCAGCCAAGATATGACAGCCAGCACAGATACGCAGTATTTT
TRBJ1-5,-,-,TRBV7-9,CASSPTVTGGGQPQHF,TGTGCCAGCAGCCCCACCGTGACAGGCGGGGGACAGCCCCAGCATTTT
TRBJ1-1,-,-,TRBV4-1,CASSQREKMNTEAFF,TGCGCCAGCAGCCAACGGGAGAAAATGAACACTGAAGCTTTCTTT
TRBJ2-7,-,-,TRBV6-6,CASSSTDRDMAYEQYF,TGTGCCAGCAGTTCGACTGACCGGGACATGGCCTACGAGCAGTACTTC
TRBJ1-3,-,-,TRBV6-5,CASGAFSGNTIYF,TGTGCCAGCGGGGCGTTCTCTGGAAACACCATATATTTT
TRBJ1-2,-,TRBD1,TRBV6-1,CASRPTGKGYTF,TGTGCCAGCAGACCGACAGGGAAGGGCTACACCTTC
TRBJ1-2,-,TRBD1,TRBV5-8,CASSFPTGTNGYTF,TGTGCCAGCAGCTTTCCGACAGGGACCAATGGCTACACCTTC
TRBJ2-1,-,TRBD2,TRBV19,CASSELADLYNEQFF,TGTGCCAGTAGTGAGCTAGCGGACCTCTACAATGAGCAGTTCTTC
TRBJ1-2,-,-,TRBV5-1,CASSLLQGSPGYTF,TGCGCCAGCAGCTTATTACAGGGCTCCCCTGGCTACACCTTC
TRBJ1-2,-,TRBD1,TRBV6-1,CASSVDRGYGYTF,TGTGCCAGCAGCGTGGACAGGGGGTATGGCTACACCTTC